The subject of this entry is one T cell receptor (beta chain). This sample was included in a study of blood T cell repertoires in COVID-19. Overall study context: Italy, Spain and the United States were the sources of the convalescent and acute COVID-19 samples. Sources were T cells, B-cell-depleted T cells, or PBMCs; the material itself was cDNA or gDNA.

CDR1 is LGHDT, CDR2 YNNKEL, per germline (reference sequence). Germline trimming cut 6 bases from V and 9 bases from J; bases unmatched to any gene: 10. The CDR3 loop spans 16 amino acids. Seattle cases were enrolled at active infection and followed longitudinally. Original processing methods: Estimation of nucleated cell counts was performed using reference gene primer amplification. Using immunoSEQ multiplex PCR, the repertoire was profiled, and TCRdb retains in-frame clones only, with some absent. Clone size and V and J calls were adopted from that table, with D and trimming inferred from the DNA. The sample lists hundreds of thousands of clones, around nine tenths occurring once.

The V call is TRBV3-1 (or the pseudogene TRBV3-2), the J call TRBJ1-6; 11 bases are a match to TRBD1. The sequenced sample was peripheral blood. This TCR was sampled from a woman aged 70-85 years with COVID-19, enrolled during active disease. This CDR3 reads CASSPNTGTGGSPLHF. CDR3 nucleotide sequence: TGTGCCAGCAGTCCCAACACCGGGACAGGGGGTTCACCCCTCCACTTT.